A single sample gave rise to the 17 T cell receptor beta chains below, sequenced in a study of identical twins. TCRdb processed the 5' RACE reads anew with MiXCR; each CDR3 protein has one entry. The data contain about 480,000 distinct CDR3 sequences, 14% of them singletons. These sequences were also reported in another study, on yellow fever vaccine responses in identical twins.

The sample comprised CD4+ T cells sorted from blood. These TCRs come from a woman younger than 35 in good health.

This clonotype was detected only a few times. The chain joins TRBV9 to TRBJ2-5, with TRBD1 identical over 11 bases. The CDR3 is 16 amino acids. Trimming at V came to 4 bases and at J to 5 bases, leaving 10 bases not matched to a gene. Per germline, CDR1 SGDLS and CDR2 YYNGEE. The CDR3 sequence: CASSPKDRGRFETQYF. The CDR3 bases are TGTGCCAGCAGCCCCAAGGACAGGGGGCGTTTTGAGACCCAGTACTTC.

This clonotype turned up a few times. V usage is TRBV5-4 and J usage is TRBJ2-6; D not certain. Germline CDR1 SGHNT, CDR2 YYREEE (reference sequence). The V end lost 4 bases, the J end lost 2 bases, and 10 bases lay between the germline ends. The CDR3 extends over 15 amino acids. CDR3 residues: CASSPWSAGANVLTF. In nucleotides, the CDR3 is TGTGCCAGCAGCCCGTGGTCGGCTGGGGCCAACGTCCTGACTTTC.

The rearrangement uses TRBV5-1 and TRBJ2-7; 9 bases are shared with TRBD1. Germline CDR1 and CDR2: SGHRS and YFSETQ. This CDR3 comprises 15 residues. Trimming took 1 base from V and 5 from J; bases not matched to a gene: 7. The CDR3 reads CASSLRQGDFNEQYF. For the CDR3, the DNA is TGCGCCAGCAGCTTGAGACAGGGGGATTTCAACGAGCAGTACTTC.

The genes are TRBV15 and TRBJ2-7; D is ambiguous. The CDR3 covers 13 residues. Trimming cost V 3 bases and J 2 bases, with 8 bases left between them. Germline V gives CDR1 LNHNV, CDR2 YYDKDF (reference sequence). The CDR3 DNA reads as TGTGCCACCAGCAGTTCAGTAGCCTACGAGCAGTACTTC. Residues: CATSSSVAYEQYF.

This clonotype was seen a handful of times. The genes are TRBV27 and TRBJ2-3, with D perhaps TRBD2 (6 bases). Per germline, CDR1 MNHEY and CDR2 SMNVEV (reference sequence). V was trimmed by 6 bases and J by 4 bases, leaving 23 bases between them. The CDR3 extends over 17 amino acids. The CDR3 sequence: CASSLIPTGTGADTQYF. DNA of the CDR3: TGTGCCAGCAGCCTAATCCCCACCGGGACTGGAGCAGATACGCAGTATTTT.

This clonotype has only a few counts. The chain is built from TRBV20-1 and TRBJ2-3; TRBD2 agrees at 8 bases. J gave up 8 bases and V 5 bases, and 9 bases lay outside the gene matches. The CDR3 consists of 13 residues. Germline V gene sequence: CDR1 DFQATT, CDR2 SNEGSKA (reference sequence). The CDR3 nucleotides read TGCAGTGCTTCCCCCGGGGGGGCAGCTACGCAGTATTTT. It encodes CSASPGGAATQYF.

This chain connects TRBV7-9 to TRBJ1-4; D call uncertain. This CDR3 comprises 17 residues. V was pared by 1 base and J by 8 bases, with 20 bases between. Germline CDR1 SEHNR, CDR2 FQNEAQ (reference sequence). The CDR3 protein is CASSLGAHGTGAEKLFF. DNA for the CDR3: TGTGCCAGCAGCTTAGGTGCACATGGAACGGGCGCCGAAAAACTGTTTTTT. The full variable domain, with the rest looked up from reference TRBV7-9 and TRBJ1-4, is DTGVSQNPRHKITKRGQNVTFRCDPISEHNRLYWYRQTLGQGPEFLTYFQNEAQLEKSRLLSDRFSAERPKGSFSTLEIQRTEQGDSAMYLCASSLGAHGTGAEKLFFGSGTQLSVL.

This clonotype was found a few times. V and J are TRBV10-1 and TRBJ1-5; no clear D. V was shortened by 5 bases and J by 2 bases, with 10 bases between the two germline ends. CDR3 length: 14 amino acids. Germline assignment: CDR1 WNHNN and CDR2 SYGVQD (reference sequence). As DNA, the CDR3 is TGCGCCAGCAGTAATGCTCAGGGCAATCAGCCCCAGCATTTT. This gives the protein CASSNAQGNQPQHF.

The rearrangement joins TRBV15 to TRBJ1-5; perhaps TRBD1 as D (5 bases). CDR1 and CDR2 from the germline V gene are LNHNV and YYDKDF (reference sequence). CDR3 length: 16 residues. Trimming removed 1 base from V and 3 bases from J, with 13 bases in between. Here the CDR3 DNA reads TGTGCCACCAGCAGAGGCTGGGGGGGAAACAATCAGCCCCAGCATTTT. Protein sequence: CATSRGWGGNNQPQHF. Based on the CDR3 plus reference TRBV15 and TRBJ1-5, the full variable domain is DAMVIQNPRYQVTQFGKPVTLSCSQTLNHNVMYWYQQKSSQAPKLLFHYYDKDFNNEADTPDNFQSRRPNTSFCFLDIRSPGLGDTAMYLCATSRGWGGNNQPQHFGDGTRLSIL.

The chain links TRBV3-1 to TRBJ1-1; 10 bases match TRBD1. CDR1 and CDR2 (germline): LGHDT, YNNKEL (reference sequence). The CDR3 extends over 14 amino acids. V shed 1 base and J 4 bases; nucleotides not matched to a gene: 0. Here the CDR3 DNA reads TGTGCCAGCAGCCAAGGACAGGGGGCCACTGAAGCTTTCTTT. This translates into CASSQGQGATEAFF.

In this sample, this clonotype turned up a few times. This chain joins TRBV12-3 or TRBV12-4 and TRBJ1-5; 9 bases are a match to TRBD1. V lost 6 bases to trimming and J lost 4 bases; unmatched junction nucleotides: 7. This CDR3 comprises 15 residues. The CDR3 loop is CASRPGQGANQPQHF. In DNA, the CDR3 is TGTGCCAGCAGGCCGGGACAGGGCGCGAATCAGCCCCAGCATTTT.

This chain joins TRBV3-1 and TRBJ2-2; no definite D call. This CDR3 comprises 12 residues. CDR1 is LGHDT and CDR2 is YNNKEL in the germline V gene (reference sequence). Trimming took 2 bases from V and 14 from J, leaving 12 bases between them. CDR3 sequence (DNA): TGTGCCAGCAGCCAAAGCCGGAACGATCTGTTTTTT. Translation: CASSQSRNDLFF.

This chain joins TRBV30 and TRBJ2-6; D unresolved. This CDR3 spans 15 amino acids. Trimming shortened V by 3 bases and J by 0 bases, and 9 bases separated the two germline ends. The V gene's germline CDR1 is GTSNPN and CDR2 SVGIG (reference sequence). CDR3 DNA sequence: TGTGCCTGGAGCTTTAGAGTCTCTGGGGCCAACGTCCTGACTTTC. Translation gives CAWSFRVSGANVLTF. Based on the CDR3 plus reference TRBV30 and TRBJ2-6, the full variable domain is SQTIHQWPATLVQPVGSPLSLECTVEGTSNPNLYWYRQAAGRGLQLLFYSVGIGQISSEVPQNLSASRPQDRQFILSSKKLLLSDSGFYLCAWSFRVSGANVLTFGAGSRLTVL.

The chain joins TRBV6-2 or TRBV6-3 to TRBJ2-5; no clear D. Trimming removed 2 bases at V and 5 bases at J, with 12 bases between. The CDR3 has 14 residues. The germline V gene has CDR1 MNHEY and CDR2 SVGEGT. The CDR3 is CASSYGVSMETQYF. CDR3 nucleotides: TGTGCCAGCAGTTACGGGGTTAGCATGGAGACCCAGTACTTC.

The chain recombines TRBV28 with TRBJ2-7; D is unresolved. Per the germline V gene, CDR1 is MDHEN and CDR2 is SYDVKM. V dropped 2 bases and J dropped 4 bases, with 12 bases sitting between them. The CDR3 has 14 residues. CDR3 amino acids: CASSLAPGWYEQYF. The CDR3 DNA reads as TGTGCCAGCAGTTTAGCCCCCGGTTGGTACGAGCAGTACTTC.

This clonotype was seen a few times. The genes are TRBV20-1 and TRBJ2-7; perhaps D is TRBD1 or TRBD2 (5 bases each). V was pared by 5 bases and J by 3 bases, with 23 bases between. The CDR3 is 16 amino acids. Germline assignment: CDR1 DFQATT and CDR2 SNEGSKA (reference sequence). The CDR3: CSAGLIKGTHNYEQYF. The CDR3 region has the DNA TGCAGTGCTGGCCTAATAAAGGGGACGCATAACTACGAGCAGTACTTC.

The chain couples TRBV12-5 to TRBJ2-1; TRBD1 or TRBD2 may be the D gene (6 bases each). Per germline, CDR1 LGHNT and CDR2 FRNRAP. The CDR3 has 16 residues. V was shortened by 2 bases and J by 2 bases, with 13 bases between the two germline ends. CDR3 bases: TGTGCTAGTGGTTTGTATCTCGGGGGCGCCTACAATGAGCAGTTCTTC. Translating it yields CASGLYLGGAYNEQFF.